A single sample gave rise to the 26 T cell receptor beta chains below, sequenced in a study of blood T cell repertoires in COVID-19. Some clones are missing from TCRdb's copy, which holds only in-frame ones; the method was immunoSEQ multiplex PCR. The sample lists about 40,000 clones, more than 65% seen once, with approximately 26% in the top ten. The specimen sequenced was peripheral blood. Source of these receptors: a man older than 75 with acute or convalescent COVID-19.

The chain employs TRBV5-1 and TRBJ1-1; 7 bases match TRBD1. J lost 4 bases, V lost 0 bases, and 9 bases had no gene match. This CDR3 contains 16 residues. Germline V lookup: CDR1 SGHRS, CDR2 YFSETQ. In DNA, the CDR3 is TGCGCCAGCAGCTTGGGGGGGACAGTTACGAGCACTGAAGCTTTCTTT. Protein product: CASSLGGTVTSTEAFF.

In its sample, this clone was seen a few times. The V and J genes are TRBV5-1 and TRBJ1-2, with 12 bases aligning to TRBD1. In germline, CDR1 is SGHRS, CDR2 YFSETQ. Trimming removed 4 bases from V and 7 bases from J; junction bases left unmatched: 11. The CDR3 runs to 16 residues. In DNA, the CDR3 is TGCGCCAGCAGCGATTCGCCCGGGACAGGGGGCAGTGGCTACACCTTC. Translating it yields CASSDSPGTGGSGYTF.

The rearrangement links TRBV20-1 to TRBJ2-1; D gene uncertain. Germline CDR1 and CDR2: DFQATT and SNEGSKA (reference sequence). The CDR3 spans 10 residues. Trimming shortened V by 6 bases and J by 6 bases, and 6 bases separated the two germline ends. In nucleotides, the CDR3 is TGCAGTGCAAATAGCAATGAGCAGTTCTTC. Its protein is CSANSNEQFF.

This chain uses TRBV29-1 with TRBJ1-1; TRBD1 matches 7 bases. Looked up from germline, CDR1 is SQVTM and CDR2 is ANQGSEA. The ends lost 6 bases at V and 8 bases at J; junction bases unmatched: 6. This CDR3 has 11 residues. Here the CDR3 DNA reads TGCAGCGTCCGACAGGGCATCGAAGCTTTCTTT. Amino acid sequence: CSVRQGIEAFF.

The chain couples TRBV7-2 to TRBJ1-4, with D perhaps matching TRBD1 (6 bases). V lost 1 base and J lost 10, with 10 bases in between. CDR1 and CDR2 from the germline V gene are SGHTA and FQGNSA. There are 13 residues in the CDR3. CDR3 loop: CASSLEQGGKLFF. CDR3 DNA sequence: TGTGCCAGCAGCTTAGAACAGGGTGGAAAACTGTTTTTT.

The chain links TRBV9 to TRBJ1-4, with D unresolved. The CDR3 length is 13 residues. V dropped 7 bases and J dropped 0 bases, with 7 bases sitting between them. Germline V gene lookup returns CDR1 SGDLS and CDR2 YYNGEE. The CDR3 loop is CASSKSTNEKLFF. The DNA for the CDR3 is TGTGCCAGCTCCAAATCAACTAATGAAAAACTGTTTTTT. Variable domain in full (rest from reference TRBV9 and TRBJ1-4): DSGVTQTPKHLITATGQRVTLRCSPRSGDLSVYWYQQSLDQGLQFLIQYYNGEERAKGNILERFSAQQFPDLHSELNLSSLELGDSALYFCASSKSTNEKLFFGSGTQLSVL.

This chain links TRBV29-1 with TRBJ1-2; D remains ambiguous. This CDR3 has 12 amino acids. The germline V gene encodes CDR1 SQVTM and CDR2 ANQGSEA. With 5 bases removed from V and 4 bases from J, the gap between germline ends came to 11 bases. The CDR3 nucleotides are TGCAGCGTTTCGGAACAGACCTATGGCTACACCTTC. Its translation: CSVSEQTYGYTF.

This clone appeared once. The V call is TRBV7-8, the J call TRBJ2-7, with TRBD1 matching over 7 bases. The V gene end was trimmed by 5 bases and the J gene end by 3 bases; junction bases not matched to a gene: 7. The germline gives CDR1 SGHVS, CDR2 FQNEAQ. This CDR3 contains 14 residues. In nucleotides, the CDR3 is TGTGCCAGCAGCCCCCAGGGGGTTGACTACGAGCAGTACTTC. Residues: CASSPQGVDYEQYF.

This clone occurred a few times. This sequence joins TRBV25-1 and TRBJ1-2; D might be TRBD1 (5 bases). CDR3 length: 13 residues. V lost 5 bases and J lost 4, with 11 bases in between. Germline CDR1 is MGHDK and CDR2 is SYGVNS. The CDR3 nucleotides are TGTGCCAGCAGTCAGGGCATCGCCTATGGCTACACCTTC. Its protein product is CASSQGIAYGYTF.

The rearrangement joins TRBV28 to TRBJ2-7; D may be TRBD1 (6 bases). Germline loops: CDR1 MDHEN, CDR2 SYDVKM. Trimming removed 6 bases at V and 3 bases at J, with 9 bases between. There are 12 residues in the CDR3. CDR3 sequence: CASSRRGYEQYF. The CDR3 DNA follows: TGTGCCAGCAGCCGCAGGGGCTACGAGCAGTACTTC.

In this sample, this clone turned up once. Here the CDR3 DNA reads TGTGCCAGCAGCTTTTCACAGGGTGGATACACTGAAGCTTTCTTT. Amino acids: CASSFSQGGYTEAFF. The rearrangement links TRBV7-2 to TRBJ1-1; D is possibly TRBD1 (6 bases). Germline V CDR1 and CDR2: SGHTA, FQGNSA. The V end was cut by 3 bases, the J end by 3 bases, with 14 bases between. This CDR3 contains 15 residues.

This sequence joins TRBV28 and TRBJ2-1, with D possibly being TRBD2 (6 bases). V shed 3 bases and J shed 2 bases, with 11 bases lying between them. The CDR3 contains 15 residues. CDR1 is MDHEN and CDR2 is SYDVKM in the germline V gene. Written as DNA, the CDR3 is TGTGCCAGCAGTTTCCGGGAGAGGACCTACAATGAGCAGTTCTTC. Translated, it gives CASSFRERTYNEQFF. Variable domain in full (rest from reference TRBV28 and TRBJ2-1): DVKVTQSSRYLVKRTGEKVFLECVQDMDHENMFWYRQDPGLGLRLIYFSYDVKMKEKGDIPEGYSVSREKKERFSLILESASTNQTSMYLCASSFRERTYNEQFFGPGTRLTVL.

In its sample, this clone was seen many times. V is TRBV2 and J is TRBJ1-2; D not resolved. Germline assignment: CDR1 SNHLY and CDR2 FYNNEI. Trimming took 3 bases from V and 7 from J, leaving 15 bases between them. This CDR3 region has 14 residues. The CDR3 spells CASSEPDLAGGYTF. The CDR3 nucleotides read TGTGCCAGCAGTGAGCCGGACCTGGCGGGTGGCTACACCTTC.

The chain employs TRBV19 and TRBJ2-4, with 9 bases fitting TRBD1. Germline CDR1 LNHDA, CDR2 SQIVND (reference sequence). V shed 6 bases, J shed 5 bases, and the junction held 8 bases outside the gene matches. The CDR3 length is 15 residues. CDR3 coding DNA: TGTGCCAGTAGGACCGGGACAGGGTTGGAAAACATTCAGTACTTC. It yields the protein CASRTGTGLENIQYF.

This chain connects TRBV2 to TRBJ1-1; tentative D call: TRBD1 (5 bases). Germline V gene sequence: CDR1 SNHLY, CDR2 FYNNEI. The CDR3 consists of 18 residues. The ends were cut back, 6 bases at V and 2 bases at J, with 25 bases in the middle. The CDR3 DNA follows: TGTGCCAGCAGCCGAAAAGGGCGGTGGGGGGGAGGAAACACTGAAGCTTTCTTT. Its protein is CASSRKGRWGGGNTEAFF.

The chain joins TRBV6-6 to TRBJ1-1; possible D gene TRBD1, 6 bases. CDR1 MNHNY and CDR2 SVGAGI come from the germline V gene (reference sequence). Trimming cost V 6 bases and J 0 bases, with 11 bases left between them. This CDR3 has 14 amino acids. The CDR3 DNA reads TGTGCCAGCAGCCCCAGGGGAGTGAACACTGAAGCTTTCTTT. Its protein product is CASSPRGVNTEAFF.

The V gene is TRBV7-2, the J gene TRBJ1-2; weak D call: TRBD1 (5 bases). Germline V gene lookup returns CDR1 SGHTA and CDR2 FQGNSA. The CDR3 consists of 14 residues. V was trimmed by 3 bases and J by 4 bases, leaving 12 bases between them. The CDR3 loop reads CASSLGPGGYGYTF. The CDR3 coding sequence is TGTGCCAGCAGCTTGGGGCCAGGTGGCTATGGCTACACCTTC.

The chain uses TRBV15 and TRBJ1-5; 7 bases line up with TRBD1. CDR1 and CDR2 (germline): LNHNV, YYDKDF (reference sequence). The CDR3 spans 15 residues. With 8 bases clipped from V and 6 bases from J, the junction kept 13 bases outside the gene matches. Here the CDR3 reads CATSMSTGRLQPQHF. For the CDR3, the DNA is TGTGCCACCTCCATGTCGACAGGGAGACTTCAGCCCCAGCATTTT.

This clone was picked up a small number of times. The rearrangement joins TRBV28 to TRBJ1-1; TRBD1 matches 7 bases. Trimming removed 6 bases from V and 4 bases from J; junction bases left unmatched: 8. This CDR3 region has 14 residues. CDR1 is MDHEN, CDR2 SYDVKM, per germline. CDR3 DNA sequence: TGTGCCAGCAGCAAGGGGACAGTCGGCACTGAAGCTTTCTTT. Translated: CASSKGTVGTEAFF.

The V and J genes are TRBV19 and TRBJ1-2; 7 bases are a match to TRBD1. Germline V gene data show CDR1 as LNHDA and CDR2 as SQIVND (reference sequence). After removal of 7 bases from V and 6 bases from J, the junction contained 8 bases not matched to a gene. This CDR3 is 13 amino acids long. Here the CDR3 reads CASTPQGKDGYTF. The CDR3 DNA reads as TGTGCCAGTACCCCACAGGGGAAGGATGGCTACACCTTC. The full variable domain, in which reference TRBV19 and TRBJ1-2 provide the parts outside the CDR3, is DGGITQSPKYLFRKEGQNVTLSCEQNLNHDAMYWYRQDPGQGLRLIYYSQIVNDFQKGDIAEGYSVSREKKESFPLTVTSAQKNPTAFYLCASTPQGKDGYTFGSGTRLTVV.

The rearrangement links TRBV7-2 to TRBJ1-3, with 8 bases aligning to TRBD1. Germline V lookup: CDR1 SGHTA, CDR2 FQGNSA. V lost 5 bases and J lost 3; bases outside the gene matches: 6. The CDR3 covers 15 residues. The CDR3 region has the DNA TGTGCCAGCAGCCCAGGGGGCGTTGATGGAAACACCATATATTTT. This translates into CASSPGGVDGNTIYF.

This clone was seen a single time. The rearrangement joins TRBV6-5 to TRBJ2-7, with 9 bases that match TRBD1. The V gene end was trimmed by 0 bases and the J gene end by 5 bases; junction bases not matched to a gene: 5. CDR1 is MNHEY, CDR2 SVGAGI, per germline. The CDR3 loop spans 15 amino acids. In DNA, the CDR3 is TGTGCCAGCAGTTACTCGACACAGGGGGCCGACGAGCAGTACTTC. Amino acid sequence: CASSYSTQGADEQYF.

In DNA form, the CDR3 reads TGTGCCAGCAGCCCGGGACTAGCGGGGGTCAACCCCGGGGAGCTGTTTTTT. Protein product: CASSPGLAGVNPGELFF. The gene calls are TRBV7-2 and TRBJ2-2; 14 positions match TRBD2. V dropped 5 bases and J dropped 6; count of bases not matched to a gene: 8. This CDR3 is built from 17 residues. Germline CDR1 reads SGHTA; CDR2 reads FQGNSA.

This sequence joins TRBV7-8 and TRBJ1-2; 9 bases match TRBD1. Germline lookup yields CDR1 SGHVS and CDR2 FQNEAQ. The trim removed 10 bases at V and 0 bases at J, leaving 3 bases unmatched. The CDR3 contains 13 residues. CDR3 nucleotides: TGTGCCACCGGACAGGGGACTAACTATGGCTACACCTTC. This codes for CATGQGTNYGYTF.

V gene TRBV7-2 combines with J gene TRBJ2-3; 8 nucleotides line up with TRBD2. J lost 0 bases, V lost 5 bases, and 4 bases had no gene match. The length of the CDR3 is 15 residues. Looked up from germline, CDR1 is SGHTA and CDR2 is FQGNSA. DNA of the CDR3: TGTGCCAGCAGCCCGCCGGGGGGGAGCACAGATACGCAGTATTTT. Translating it yields CASSPPGGSTDTQYF. Supplemented by reference TRBV7-2 and TRBJ2-3, the full variable domain reads GAGVSQSPSNKVTEKGKDVELRCDPISGHTALYWYRQSLGQGLEFLIYFQGNSAPDKSGLPSDRFSAERTGGSVSTLTIQRTQQEDSAVYLCASSPPGGSTDTQYFGPGTRLTVL.

CDR3 nucleotides: TGTGCCAGCAGCCAAAACAGGGACAATGAAAAACTGTTTTTT. This codes for CASSQNRDNEKLFF. This chain links TRBV3-1 (or the pseudogene TRBV3-2) with TRBJ1-4; possibly TRBD1 for D (6 bases). The CDR3 runs to 14 residues. Germline V gene data show CDR1 as LGHDT and CDR2 as YNNKEL (reference sequence). V lost 2 bases, J lost 5 bases, and 9 bases lay in between.